A selection of T cell receptor beta chains follows, all from one sample in a study of blood T cell repertoires in COVID-19. Sequenced by immunoSEQ multiplex PCR; TCRdb stores in-frame clones only, minus some. The sample consists of some 85,000 clones, around three quarters of them appearing once. The sequencing input was peripheral blood. These receptors came from an elderly woman with acute or convalescent COVID-19. Each CDR3 is given with its conserved first and last residue. A D gene is named only where the DNA matches it firmly. Clone size, where shown, is once, few, many, or a class for clones that have expanded.

CDR3nt: TGTGCCAGTAAGAAAACAAGAACTATCCATGGCTACACCTTC
CDR3aa: CASKKTRTIHGYTF
j_gene: TRBJ1-2
abundance: -
v_gene: TRBV19
d_gene: -

CDR3nt: TGCAGTGCTAGGCGGGAGGGCGAGCAGTACTTC
CDR3aa: CSARREGEQYF
j_gene: TRBJ2-7
abundance: -
v_gene: TRBV20-1
d_gene: TRBD2

CDR3nt: TGTGCCAGCAGCACAGGGGGCAATCAGCCCCAGCATTTT
CDR3aa: CASSTGGNQPQHF
j_gene: TRBJ1-5
abundance: -
v_gene: TRBV6-5
d_gene: TRBD1

CDR3nt: TGTGCCAGCAGCCTAGACAGGGGAGACGAGCAGTACTTC
CDR3aa: CASSLDRGDEQYF
j_gene: TRBJ2-7
abundance: -
v_gene: TRBV6-4
d_gene: TRBD1

CDR3nt: TGCGCCAGCCGGGACAGCTGGAACACTGAAGCTTTCTTT
CDR3aa: CASRDSWNTEAFF
j_gene: TRBJ1-1
abundance: -
v_gene: TRBV5-1
d_gene: TRBD1

CDR3nt: TGTGCCAGCAGCAGCCTCGGGACTAGCACCTACGAGCAGTACTTC
CDR3aa: CASSSLGTSTYEQYF
j_gene: TRBJ2-7
abundance: -
v_gene: TRBV5-4
d_gene: TRBD2

CDR3nt: TGTGCCAGCAGCTGGGACAGAAACACTGAAGCTTTCTTT
CDR3aa: CASSWDRNTEAFF
j_gene: TRBJ1-1
abundance: -
v_gene: TRBV7-2
d_gene: TRBD1

CDR3nt: TGTGCCAGCAGTGAGGGACTAGCGCAAGAGACCCAGTACTTC
CDR3aa: CASSEGLAQETQYF
j_gene: TRBJ2-5
abundance: -
v_gene: TRBV2
d_gene: TRBD2

CDR3nt: TGTGCCAGCAGCTTAGGGACAGGGGTTTGGCAGCCCCAGCATTTT
CDR3aa: CASSLGTGVWQPQHF
j_gene: TRBJ1-5
abundance: -
v_gene: TRBV7-9
d_gene: TRBD1

CDR3nt: TGTGCCAGCTCCGGGACAGGGGCAAATCAGCCCCAGCATTTT
CDR3aa: CASSGTGANQPQHF
j_gene: TRBJ1-5
abundance: -
v_gene: TRBV18
d_gene: TRBD1

CDR3nt: TGTGCCAGCAGCGTAGGGCCGACTGTACCCTACGAGCAGTACTTC
CDR3aa: CASSVGPTVPYEQYF
j_gene: TRBJ2-7
abundance: -
v_gene: TRBV9
d_gene: -

CDR3nt: TGTGCCAGCGACCTAGCGGGGGCCCCCGGCAATGAGCAGTTCTTC
CDR3aa: CASDLAGAPGNEQFF
j_gene: TRBJ2-1
abundance: -
v_gene: TRBV18
d_gene: TRBD2

CDR3nt: TGTGCCAGCAGCTTAGCTTCGACTAGCGGGAGGGCCCGAAGACGTCCCGGGGAGCTGTTTTTT
CDR3aa: CASSLASTSGRARRRPGELFF
j_gene: TRBJ2-2
abundance: few
v_gene: TRBV13
d_gene: TRBD2

CDR3nt: TGTGCCAGCAGCTTAGGGGACAGGGGCTACGAGCAGTACTTC
CDR3aa: CASSLGDRGYEQYF
j_gene: TRBJ2-7
abundance: -
v_gene: TRBV5-4
d_gene: TRBD1

CDR3nt: TGTGCCAGCAGTTACGGGCGGGAGGGTTGGAATGAGCAGTTCTTC
CDR3aa: CASSYGREGWNEQFF
j_gene: TRBJ2-1
abundance: -
v_gene: TRBV6-2/TRBV6-3
d_gene: TRBD2

CDR3nt: TGTGCCAGCAGCACCCAGGGGGCTGATTCACCCCTCCACTTT
CDR3aa: CASSTQGADSPLHF
j_gene: TRBJ1-6
abundance: -
v_gene: TRBV7-3
d_gene: TRBD1

CDR3nt: TGTGCCAGCAGTTACTCCAGGGGGCGTTTGGAGACCCAGTACTTC
CDR3aa: CASSYSRGRLETQYF
j_gene: TRBJ2-5
abundance: many
v_gene: TRBV6-5
d_gene: TRBD1

CDR3nt: TGTGCCAGCAGTCTATGGACTAGCGGGAAAGCCACAGATACGCAGTATTTT
CDR3aa: CASSLWTSGKATDTQYF
j_gene: TRBJ2-3
abundance: few
v_gene: TRBV6-6
d_gene: TRBD2

CDR3nt: TGTGCCTGGACCTCAGGGGGGTGGGAGCTGTTTTTT
CDR3aa: CAWTSGGWELFF
j_gene: TRBJ2-2
abundance: -
v_gene: TRBV30
d_gene: -

CDR3nt: TGTGCCAGCAGCCCCCGGGACAGGGGGATCGACGAGCAGTACTTC
CDR3aa: CASSPRDRGIDEQYF
j_gene: TRBJ2-7
abundance: -
v_gene: TRBV5-4
d_gene: TRBD1

CDR3nt: TGTGCCAGCAGCCGAATTACATTGAACACTGAAGCTTTCTTT
CDR3aa: CASSRITLNTEAFF
j_gene: TRBJ1-1
abundance: -
v_gene: TRBV6-2/TRBV6-3
d_gene: -

CDR3nt: TGTGCCACCAGCGACCCCGGGACAGGGAAAAACATTCAGTACTTC
CDR3aa: CATSDPGTGKNIQYF
j_gene: TRBJ2-4
abundance: -
v_gene: TRBV15
d_gene: TRBD1

CDR3nt: TGTGCCAGCAGCCAAGATCCCGGACTATCCACAGATACGCAGTATTTT
CDR3aa: CASSQDPGLSTDTQYF
j_gene: TRBJ2-3
abundance: few
v_gene: TRBV3-1/TRBV3-2
d_gene: -

CDR3nt: TGTGCCAGCAGTGTATCCAGGGTGAATCAGCCCCAGCATTTT
CDR3aa: CASSVSRVNQPQHF
j_gene: TRBJ1-5
abundance: -
v_gene: TRBV2
d_gene: -

CDR3nt: TGTGCCAGCAGCTCGGGTCTCCAAGAGACCCAGTACTTC
CDR3aa: CASSSGLQETQYF
j_gene: TRBJ2-5
abundance: few
v_gene: TRBV3-1/TRBV3-2
d_gene: -

CDR3nt: TGTGCCAGCAGGGACCGGGGGATCACTGAAGCTTTCTTT
CDR3aa: CASRDRGITEAFF
j_gene: TRBJ1-1
abundance: -
v_gene: TRBV7-9
d_gene: -

CDR3nt: TGTGCCAGCAGCTTTAGACAGGGGGCAACTAATGAAAAACTGTTTTTT
CDR3aa: CASSFRQGATNEKLFF
j_gene: TRBJ1-4
abundance: once
v_gene: TRBV7-2
d_gene: TRBD1

CDR3nt: TGTGCCTGGAGTGTTGGGGCTACGCAGTATTTT
CDR3aa: CAWSVGATQYF
j_gene: TRBJ2-3
abundance: once
v_gene: TRBV30
d_gene: -

CDR3nt: TGCGCCAGCAGCCAAGATCCGAGGGGGCGAGAGGAAAAACTGTTTTTT
CDR3aa: CASSQDPRGREEKLFF
j_gene: TRBJ1-4
abundance: -
v_gene: TRBV4-1
d_gene: TRBD1

CDR3nt: TGTGCTAGTGGTTTGGTTAGTGGAGAGGGCAATCAGCCCCAGCATTTT
CDR3aa: CASGLVSGEGNQPQHF
j_gene: TRBJ1-5
abundance: -
v_gene: TRBV12-5
d_gene: -

CDR3nt: TGTGCCAGCAGTTATCCAGGGTTGGACATTCAGTACTTC
CDR3aa: CASSYPGLDIQYF
j_gene: TRBJ2-4
abundance: -
v_gene: TRBV6-5
d_gene: -

CDR3nt: TGTGCCAGCAGCTCGGGAACTTTTCATAGCAATCAGCCCCAGCATTTT
CDR3aa: CASSSGTFHSNQPQHF
j_gene: TRBJ1-5
abundance: few
v_gene: TRBV7-6
d_gene: -

CDR3nt: TGTGCCAGCGGGTCTCTAGCGGGGGAAATTAATGAGCAGTTCTTC
CDR3aa: CASGSLAGEINEQFF
j_gene: TRBJ2-1
abundance: once
v_gene: TRBV6-9
d_gene: TRBD2

CDR3nt: TGTGCCATCAGTGAGTCCGGGGGACACACCGGGGAGCTGTTTTTT
CDR3aa: CAISESGGHTGELFF
j_gene: TRBJ2-2
abundance: -
v_gene: TRBV10-3
d_gene: -

CDR3nt: TGTGCCAGCAGCTTGGACAGATCCGTCTATGGCTACACCTTC
CDR3aa: CASSLDRSVYGYTF
j_gene: TRBJ1-2
abundance: once
v_gene: TRBV5-6
d_gene: -

CDR3nt: TGTGCCAGCAGCCAGGCGACTAGCGCCTACAATGAGCAGTTCTTC
CDR3aa: CASSQATSAYNEQFF
j_gene: TRBJ2-1
abundance: -
v_gene: TRBV4-2
d_gene: TRBD2

CDR3nt: TGTGCCAGCTCACCGACAGGTTCCGAGACCCAGTACTTC
CDR3aa: CASSPTGSETQYF
j_gene: TRBJ2-5
abundance: -
v_gene: TRBV18
d_gene: -